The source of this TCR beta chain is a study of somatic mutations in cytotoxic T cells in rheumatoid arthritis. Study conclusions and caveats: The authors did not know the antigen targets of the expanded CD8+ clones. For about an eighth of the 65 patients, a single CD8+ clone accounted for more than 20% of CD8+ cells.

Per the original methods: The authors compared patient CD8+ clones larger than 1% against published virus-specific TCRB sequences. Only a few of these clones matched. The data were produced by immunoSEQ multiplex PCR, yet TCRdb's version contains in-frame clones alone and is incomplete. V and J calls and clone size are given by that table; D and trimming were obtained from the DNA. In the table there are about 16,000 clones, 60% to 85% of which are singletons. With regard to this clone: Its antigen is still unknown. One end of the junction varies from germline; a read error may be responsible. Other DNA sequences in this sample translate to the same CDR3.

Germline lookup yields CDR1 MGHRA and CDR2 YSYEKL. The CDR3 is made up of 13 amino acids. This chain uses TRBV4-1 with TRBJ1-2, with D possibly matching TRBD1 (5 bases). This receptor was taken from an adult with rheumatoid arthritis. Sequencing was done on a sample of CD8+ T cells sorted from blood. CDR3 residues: CASSQGTLKGYTF. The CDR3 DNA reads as TGCGCCAGTAGCCAAGGGACCCTCAAGGGCTACACCTTC.